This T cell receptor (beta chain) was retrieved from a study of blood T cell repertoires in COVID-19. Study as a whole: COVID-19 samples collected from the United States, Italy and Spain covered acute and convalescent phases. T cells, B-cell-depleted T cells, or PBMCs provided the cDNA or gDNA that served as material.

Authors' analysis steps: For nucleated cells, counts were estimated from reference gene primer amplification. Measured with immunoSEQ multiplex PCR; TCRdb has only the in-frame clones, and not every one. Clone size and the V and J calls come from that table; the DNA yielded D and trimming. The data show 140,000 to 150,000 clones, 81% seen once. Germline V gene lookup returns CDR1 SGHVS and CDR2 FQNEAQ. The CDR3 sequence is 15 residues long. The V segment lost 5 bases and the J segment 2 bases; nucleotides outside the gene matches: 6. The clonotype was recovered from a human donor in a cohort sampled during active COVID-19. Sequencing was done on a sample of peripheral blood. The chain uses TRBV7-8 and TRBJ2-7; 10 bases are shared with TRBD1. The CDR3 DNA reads TGTGCCAGCAGCCTAAGTGGGACAGGGGCCTACGAGCAGTACTTC. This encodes CASSLSGTGAYEQYF. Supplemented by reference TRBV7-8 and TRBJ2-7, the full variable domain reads GAGVSQSPRYKVAKRGQDVALRCDPISGHVSLFWYQQALGQGPEFLTYFQNEAQLDKSGLPSDRFFAERPEGSVSTLKIQRTQQEDSAVYLCASSLSGTGAYEQYFGPGTRLTVT.